One and the same sample provided the 6 T cell receptor beta chains below, sequenced in a study of radiation and T cells in renal cell carcinoma. Documented time point: blood 4 weeks post-SBRT, at nephrectomy. This sample's treatment: 15 Gy SBRT to primary tumor, nephrectomy 4 weeks later. Libraries were prepared by immunoSEQ multiplex PCR; TCRdb keeps only in-frame clonotypes and omits some of them. The sample contains roughly 160,000 clones, about 87% of which appear only once. Sample: blood, taken from a patient whose treatment included radiotherapy and nephrectomy. The receptors were gathered from a woman in her fifties or sixties with renal cell carcinoma.

Only one count was recorded for this clone. The genes are TRBV7-9 and TRBJ1-2; D is unclear. The CDR3 has 13 amino acids. V lost 0 bases to trimming and J lost 4 bases, with 6 bases between them. The germline V gene encodes CDR1 SEHNR and CDR2 FQNEAQ (reference sequence). CDR3 DNA: TGTGCCAGCAGCTTAGCTGGCTCCTATGGCTACACCTTC. Amino acids: CASSLAGSYGYTF. Drawing the rest from reference TRBV7-9 and TRBJ1-2, the complete variable domain is DTGVSQNPRHKITKRGQNVTFRCDPISEHNRLYWYRQTLGQGPEFLTYFQNEAQLEKSRLLSDRFSAERPKGSFSTLEIQRTEQGDSAMYLCASSLAGSYGYTFGSGTRLTVV.

This sequence joins TRBV5-1 and TRBJ1-1; the D is unclear. CDR3 length: 13 amino acids. Per the germline V gene, CDR1 is SGHRS and CDR2 is YFSETQ. Trimming left V 0 bases short and J 1 base short, with 4 bases between. CDR3 coding DNA: TGCGCCAGCAGCTTGGGTTGGAACACTGAAGCTTTCTTT. The encoded protein is CASSLGWNTEAFF.

This clone occurred a few times. This specimen includes other DNA sequences encoding the same CDR3. The chain links TRBV2 to TRBJ1-5, with a weak D call TRBD1 (6 bases). Germline assignment: CDR1 SNHLY and CDR2 FYNNEI. Trimming left V 0 bases short and J 7 bases short, with 13 bases between. The CDR3 is 15 residues long. Here the CDR3 reads CASSEARGAGQPQHF. CDR3 sequence (DNA): TGTGCCAGCAGTGAAGCGAGGGGGGCGGGCCAGCCCCAGCATTTT.

The chain employs TRBV11-1 and TRBJ2-2; D perhaps matches TRBD1 (6 bases). V was trimmed by 9 bases and J by 5 bases, leaving 16 bases between them. The CDR3 runs 14 residues. Germline CDR1 SGHAT, CDR2 FQDESV (reference sequence). CDR3 residues: CASQRTGKTGELFF. The CDR3 region has the DNA TGTGCCAGTCAGAGAACAGGGAAAACCGGGGAGCTGTTTTTT. Full variable domain (missing parts from reference TRBV11-1 and TRBJ2-2): EAEVAQSPRYKITEKSQAVAFWCDPISGHATLYWYRQILGQGPELLVQFQDESVVDDSQLPKDRFSAERLKGVDSTLKIQPAELGDSAMYLCASQRTGKTGELFFGEGSRLTVL.

This sequence joins TRBV30 and TRBJ2-5; D may be TRBD1 (6 bases). The assigned J gene may be wrong: the sequence end matches TRBJ2-7 better. The germline CDR1 and CDR2 sequences are GTSNPN and SVGIG (reference sequence). This CDR3 has 14 residues. The chain's CDR3 is CAWRQGQGYYEQYF. In nucleotides, the CDR3 is TGTGCCTGGAGGCAGGGGCAAGGCTACTACGAGCAGTACTTC.

In its sample, this clone was seen a few times. The CDR3 nucleotides are TGTGCCAGCAGCTTGGATCTAGCGGGAGGGTCAGAGACCCAGTACTTC. Translation gives CASSLDLAGGSETQYF. V and J are TRBV5-4 and TRBJ2-5; 12 nucleotides match TRBD2. The germline CDR1 and CDR2 sequences are SGHNT and YYREEE (reference sequence). The CDR3 sequence is 16 residues long. V was pared by 0 bases and J by 4 bases, with 4 bases of the junction left unmatched.